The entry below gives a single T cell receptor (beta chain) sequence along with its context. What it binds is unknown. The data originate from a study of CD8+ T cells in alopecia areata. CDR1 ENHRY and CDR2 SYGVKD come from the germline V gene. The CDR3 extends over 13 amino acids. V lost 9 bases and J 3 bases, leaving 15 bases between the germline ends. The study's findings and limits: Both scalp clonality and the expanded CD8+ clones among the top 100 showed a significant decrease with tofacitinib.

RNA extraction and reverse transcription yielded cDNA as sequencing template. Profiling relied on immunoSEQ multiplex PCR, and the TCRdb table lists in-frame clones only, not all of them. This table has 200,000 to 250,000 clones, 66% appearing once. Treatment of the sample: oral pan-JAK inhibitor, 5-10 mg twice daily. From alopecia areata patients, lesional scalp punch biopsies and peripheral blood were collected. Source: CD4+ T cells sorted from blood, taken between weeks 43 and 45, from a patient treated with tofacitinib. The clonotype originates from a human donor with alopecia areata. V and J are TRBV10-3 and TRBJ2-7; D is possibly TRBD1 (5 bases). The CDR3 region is CAIQDGNFYEQYF. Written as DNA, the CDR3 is TGTGCCATACAGGACGGAAACTTCTACGAGCAGTACTTC.